The clone carrying this T cell receptor beta chain was picked up one time. Its antigen is unknown. A much more abundant neighbour one base away suggests this may be a read error. Then a second PCR, running roughly 7 to 11 cycles, was carried out with a sample-barcoded 5' primer and a J-beta primer mix. TCRdb called the 5' RACE reads again in MiXCR, with one record for every CDR3 protein. The data contain hundreds of thousands of distinct CDR3 sequences, about 51% of them singletons. This record belongs to a study of blood T cells in healthy people across ages. On the study more broadly: About one barcoded beta molecule per two T cells was captured by template switching. Notes on the study in general: Naive CD4+ cells and diversity were both higher in long-lived donors than in aged donors.

The CDR3 has 12 amino acids. Germline lookup yields CDR1 MNHEY and CDR2 SMNVEV (reference sequence). Sequencing was carried out using blood. The chain joins TRBV27 to TRBJ2-5; no clear D. The assigned J gene may be wrong: the sequence end matches TRBJ2-7 better. The clonotype was recovered from a woman aged 80 or older in good health. For the CDR3, the DNA is TGTGCCAGCAGTGGAGCGTTGGTCGAGCAGTACTTC. It specifies CASSGALVEQYF.